The 8 T cell receptor beta chains below were found in one sample sequenced in a study of T-cell memory formation after mild COVID-19. Via MiXCR, TCRdb re-called the 5' RACE reads, giving one row per CDR3 protein. The sample holds about 110,000 distinct CDR3 sequences, about a sixth seen once. The specimen was PBMCs or a T cell subset sorted from them (not recorded which). All receptors derive from an adult woman who had mild COVID-19 (a few samples of this study predate the infection). Cell type and time point are not known.

The rearrangement joins TRBV11-3 to TRBJ2-1; TRBD2 might be the D (6 bases). Germline V gene lookup returns CDR1 SGHNT and CDR2 YENEEA. CDR3 length: 15 residues. Trimming stripped 2 bases from V and 1 base from J, with 9 bases between. DNA of the CDR3: TGTGCCAGCAGCTTACTCCGGGGGTCCTACAATGAGCAGTTCTTC. Its translation: CASSLLRGSYNEQFF.

The chain combines TRBV12-3 or TRBV12-4 with TRBJ1-1; D uncertain. The V gene lost 7 bases and the J gene lost 0 bases, with 9 bases spanning the gap. There are 13 residues in the CDR3. CDR3 in DNA: TGTGCCAGCATTTCGGGCATGAACACTGAAGCTTTCTTT. Translation gives CASISGMNTEAFF.

This clonotype was detected a few times. The J gene is TRBJ2-1, the V gene TRBV11-2; D unclear. The ends were cut back, 10 bases at V and 5 bases at J, with 6 bases in the middle. Germline V gene sequence: CDR1 SGHAT, CDR2 FQNNGV. The CDR3 loop spans 10 amino acids. The CDR3 nucleotides are TGTGCCATCTGGGACAATGAGCAGTTCTTC. Translating it yields CAIWDNEQFF.

This clonotype was seen more than once but under ten times. The chain is built from TRBV7-6 and TRBJ2-1; D is undetermined. Trimming stripped 0 bases from V and 1 base from J, with 10 bases between. Germline V gene data show CDR1 as SGHVS and CDR2 as FNYEAQ. The CDR3 length is 16 residues. The CDR3 spells CASSLAGPHSYNEQFF. In DNA form, the CDR3 reads TGTGCCAGCAGCTTAGCGGGCCCGCATTCCTACAATGAGCAGTTCTTC. The whole variable domain, remainder taken from reference TRBV7-6 and TRBJ2-1, is GAGVSQSPRYKVTKRGQDVALRCDPISGHVSLYWYRQALGQGPEFLTYFNYEAQQDKSGLPNDRFSAERPEGSISTLTIQRTEQRDSAMYRCASSLAGPHSYNEQFFGPGTRLTVL.

This clonotype occurred once. This chain links TRBV7-9 with TRBJ1-3; D not certain. This CDR3 is built from 15 residues. CDR1 SEHNR and CDR2 FQNEAQ come from the germline V gene (reference sequence). Trimming took off 4 bases at V and 1 base at J, with 11 bases between the two ends. This chain's CDR3 is CASSSDLASGNTIYF. CDR3 bases: TGTGCCAGCAGCTCAGATTTGGCGTCTGGAAACACCATATATTTT. The full variable domain, with the rest looked up from reference TRBV7-9 and TRBJ1-3, is DTGVSQNPRHKITKRGQNVTFRCDPISEHNRLYWYRQTLGQGPEFLTYFQNEAQLEKSRLLSDRFSAERPKGSFSTLEIQRTEQGDSAMYLCASSSDLASGNTIYFGEGSWLTVV.

V usage is TRBV12-3 or TRBV12-4 and J usage is TRBJ2-2, with 10 bases that match TRBD2. Germline trimming cut 6 bases from V and 4 bases from J; bases unmatched to any gene: 11. The length of the CDR3 is 17 residues. CDR3 sequence reads: CASSITLAGAITGELFF. CDR3 bases: TGTGCCAGCAGCATAACTCTAGCGGGGGCCATCACCGGGGAGCTGTTTTTT.

The genes are TRBV6-6 and TRBJ2-5, with D perhaps given as TRBD1 or TRBD2 (5 bases each). V was cut by 4 bases and J by 5 bases, with 11 bases left in between. The length of the CDR3 is 13 residues. Germline V gene lookup returns CDR1 MNHNY and CDR2 SVGAGI (reference sequence). CDR3 sequence (DNA): TGTGCCAGCAGTTGGGACCCCCGGGAGACCCAGTACTTC. Protein sequence: CASSWDPRETQYF.

The gene calls are TRBV11-2 and TRBJ2-3; 11 positions agree with TRBD2. Looked up from germline, CDR1 is SGHAT and CDR2 is FQNNGV. V lost 7 bases to trimming and J lost 1 base; unmatched junction nucleotides: 10. This CDR3 comprises 17 residues. In DNA form, the CDR3 reads TGTGCCAGCATCGATCTAGCGGGGGGACGGGGCACAGATACGCAGTATTTT. Its translation: CASIDLAGGRGTDTQYF.